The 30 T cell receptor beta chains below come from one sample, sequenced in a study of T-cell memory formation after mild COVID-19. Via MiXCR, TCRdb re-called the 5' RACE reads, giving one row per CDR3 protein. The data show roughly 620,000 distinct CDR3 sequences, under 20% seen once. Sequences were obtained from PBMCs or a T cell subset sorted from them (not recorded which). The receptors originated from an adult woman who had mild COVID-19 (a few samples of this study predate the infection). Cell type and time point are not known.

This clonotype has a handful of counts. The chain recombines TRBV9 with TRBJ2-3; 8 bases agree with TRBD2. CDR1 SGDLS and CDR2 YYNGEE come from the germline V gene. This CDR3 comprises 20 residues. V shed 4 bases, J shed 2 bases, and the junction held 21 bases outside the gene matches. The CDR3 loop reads CASSLPAEGFRAGDTDTQYF. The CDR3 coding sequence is TGTGCCAGCAGCCTTCCCGCGGAGGGGTTCCGAGCGGGAGACACAGATACGCAGTATTTT.

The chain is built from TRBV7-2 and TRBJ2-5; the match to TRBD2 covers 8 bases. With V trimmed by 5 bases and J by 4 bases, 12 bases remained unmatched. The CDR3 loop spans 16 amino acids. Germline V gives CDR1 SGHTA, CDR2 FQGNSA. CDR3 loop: CASSLRSSGSLETQYF. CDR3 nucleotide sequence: TGTGCCAGCAGCCTAAGGTCCAGCGGGAGTTTAGAGACCCAGTACTTC.

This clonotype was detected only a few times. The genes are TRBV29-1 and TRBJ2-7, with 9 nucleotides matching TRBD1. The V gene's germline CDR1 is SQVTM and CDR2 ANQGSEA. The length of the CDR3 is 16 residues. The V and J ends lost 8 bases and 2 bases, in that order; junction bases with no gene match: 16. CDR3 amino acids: CSRGSEGDRAPYEQYF. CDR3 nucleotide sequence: TGCAGCAGGGGCAGCGAGGGGGACAGGGCCCCCTACGAGCAGTACTTC.

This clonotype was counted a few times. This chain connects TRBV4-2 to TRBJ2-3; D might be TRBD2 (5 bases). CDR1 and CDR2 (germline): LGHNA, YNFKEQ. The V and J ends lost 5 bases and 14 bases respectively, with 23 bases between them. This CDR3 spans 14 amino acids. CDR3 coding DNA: TGTGCCAGCAGCGACCGGGGTAACTCGAAAGCTACGTATTTT. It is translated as CASSDRGNSKATYF.

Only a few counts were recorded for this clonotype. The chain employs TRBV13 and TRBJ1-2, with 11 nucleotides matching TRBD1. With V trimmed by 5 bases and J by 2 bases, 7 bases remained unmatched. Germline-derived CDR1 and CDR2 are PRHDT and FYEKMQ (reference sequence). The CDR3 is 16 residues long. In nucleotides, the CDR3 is TGTGCCAGCAGCCCCGCCGGGACAGGGGGAAACTATGGCTACACCTTC. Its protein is CASSPAGTGGNYGYTF. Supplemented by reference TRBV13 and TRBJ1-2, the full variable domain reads AAGVIQSPRHLIKEKRETATLKCYPIPRHDTVYWYQQGPGQDPQFLISFYEKMQSDKGSIPDRFSAQQFSDYHSELNMSSLELGDSALYFCASSPAGTGGNYGYTFGSGTRLTVV.

CDR3 in amino acids: CASSFSPTSNTGELFF. The CDR3 coding sequence is TGTGCCAGCAGCTTCTCTCCGACCTCGAACACCGGGGAGCTGTTTTTT. This chain connects TRBV7-8 to TRBJ2-2; D not certain. The germline V gene has CDR1 SGHVS and CDR2 FQNEAQ. The CDR3 loop spans 16 amino acids. Trimming pared 3 bases from V and 0 bases from J, leaving 11 bases between. The full variable domain, its missing parts supplied by reference TRBV7-8 and TRBJ2-2, is GAGVSQSPRYKVAKRGQDVALRCDPISGHVSLFWYQQALGQGPEFLTYFQNEAQLDKSGLPSDRFFAERPEGSVSTLKIQRTQQEDSAVYLCASSFSPTSNTGELFFGEGSRLTVL.

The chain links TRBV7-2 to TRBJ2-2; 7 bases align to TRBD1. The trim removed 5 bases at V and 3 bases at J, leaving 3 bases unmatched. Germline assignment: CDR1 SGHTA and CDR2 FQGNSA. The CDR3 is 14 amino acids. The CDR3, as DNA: TGTGCCAGCAGCACGGACAGGTACACCGGGGAGCTGTTTTTT. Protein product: CASSTDRYTGELFF.

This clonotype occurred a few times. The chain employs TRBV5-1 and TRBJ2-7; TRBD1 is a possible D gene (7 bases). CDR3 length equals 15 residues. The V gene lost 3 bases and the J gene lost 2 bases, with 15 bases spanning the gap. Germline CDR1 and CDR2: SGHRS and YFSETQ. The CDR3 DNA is TGCGCCAGCAGCTGGGGGGACAGACCCACCTACGAGCAGTACTTC. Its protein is CASSWGDRPTYEQYF.

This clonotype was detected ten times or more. The CDR3 DNA reads as TGTGCCAGCAGCCCCCTTGGCGGGGATAGCAATCAGCCCCAGCATTTT. Translation gives CASSPLGGDSNQPQHF. This chain joins TRBV5-5 and TRBJ1-5, with D unresolved. The CDR3 is 16 residues long. In germline, CDR1 is SGHKS, CDR2 YYEKEE (reference sequence). Trimming left V 4 bases short and J 0 bases short, with 14 bases between.

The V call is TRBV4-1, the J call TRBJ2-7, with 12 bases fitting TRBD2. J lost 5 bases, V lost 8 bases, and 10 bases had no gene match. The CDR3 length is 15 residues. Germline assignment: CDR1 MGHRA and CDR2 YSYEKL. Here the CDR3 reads CASQLLAGGRHEQYF. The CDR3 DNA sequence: TGCGCCAGCCAGCTCCTAGCGGGGGGGCGTCACGAGCAGTACTTC.

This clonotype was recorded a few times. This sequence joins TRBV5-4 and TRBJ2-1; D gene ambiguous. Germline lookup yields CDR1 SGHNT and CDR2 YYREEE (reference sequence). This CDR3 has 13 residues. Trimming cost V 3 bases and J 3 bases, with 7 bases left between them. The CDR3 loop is CASSSDHYNEQFF. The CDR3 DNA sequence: TGTGCCAGCAGCTCCGACCACTACAATGAGCAGTTCTTC.

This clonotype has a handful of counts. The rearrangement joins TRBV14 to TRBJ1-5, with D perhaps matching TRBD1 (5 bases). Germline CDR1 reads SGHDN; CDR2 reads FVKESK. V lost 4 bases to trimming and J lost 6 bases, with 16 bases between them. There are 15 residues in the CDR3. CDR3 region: CASSLGGTRIQPQHF. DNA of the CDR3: TGTGCCAGCAGCCTCGGGGGTACCAGGATTCAGCCCCAGCATTTT.

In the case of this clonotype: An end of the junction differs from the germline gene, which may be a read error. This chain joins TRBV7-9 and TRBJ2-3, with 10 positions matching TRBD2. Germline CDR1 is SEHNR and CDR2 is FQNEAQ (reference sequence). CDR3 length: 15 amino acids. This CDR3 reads CASNLAGGSTDTQYF. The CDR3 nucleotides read TGTGCCAGCAACTTAGCGGGGGGCAGCACAGATACGCAGTATTTT.

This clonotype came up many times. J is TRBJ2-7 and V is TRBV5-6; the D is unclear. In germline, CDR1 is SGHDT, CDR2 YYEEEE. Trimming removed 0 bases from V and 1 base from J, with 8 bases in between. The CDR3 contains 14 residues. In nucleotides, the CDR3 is TGTGCCAGCAGCTTGGGGCTATCTTCCTACGAGCAGTACTTC. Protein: CASSLGLSSYEQYF. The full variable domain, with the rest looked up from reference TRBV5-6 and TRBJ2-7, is DAGVTQSPTHLIKTRGQQVTLRCSPKSGHDTVSWYQQALGQGPQFIFQYYEEEERQRGNFPDRFSGHQFPNYSSELNVNALLLGDSALYLCASSLGLSSYEQYFGPGTRLTVT.

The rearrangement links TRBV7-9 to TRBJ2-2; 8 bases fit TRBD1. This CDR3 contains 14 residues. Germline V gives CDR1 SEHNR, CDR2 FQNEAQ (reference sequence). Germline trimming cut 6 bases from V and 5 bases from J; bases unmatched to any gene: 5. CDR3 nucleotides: TGTGCCAGCAGACGCCGACAGGGGACCGGGGAGCTGTTTTTT. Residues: CASRRRQGTGELFF.

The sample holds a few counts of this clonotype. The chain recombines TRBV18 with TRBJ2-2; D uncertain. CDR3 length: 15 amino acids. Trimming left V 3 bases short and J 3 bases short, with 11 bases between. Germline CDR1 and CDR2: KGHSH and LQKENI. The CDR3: CASSPPPWDTGELFF. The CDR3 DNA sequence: TGTGCCAGCTCACCCCCCCCCTGGGACACCGGGGAGCTGTTTTTT.

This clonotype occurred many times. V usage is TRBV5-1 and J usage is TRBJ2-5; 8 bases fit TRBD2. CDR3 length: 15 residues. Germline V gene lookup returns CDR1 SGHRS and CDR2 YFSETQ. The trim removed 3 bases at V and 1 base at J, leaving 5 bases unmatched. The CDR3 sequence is CASSSSGGPQETQYF. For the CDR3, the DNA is TGCGCCAGCAGCTCCTCGGGAGGGCCCCAAGAGACCCAGTACTTC.

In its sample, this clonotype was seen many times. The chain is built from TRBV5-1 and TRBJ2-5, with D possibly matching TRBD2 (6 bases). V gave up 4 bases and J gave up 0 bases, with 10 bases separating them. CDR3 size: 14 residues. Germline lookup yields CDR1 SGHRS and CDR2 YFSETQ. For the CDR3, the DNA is TGCGCCAGCAGCCCGGGGACTTACCAAGAGACCCAGTACTTC. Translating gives CASSPGTYQETQYF.

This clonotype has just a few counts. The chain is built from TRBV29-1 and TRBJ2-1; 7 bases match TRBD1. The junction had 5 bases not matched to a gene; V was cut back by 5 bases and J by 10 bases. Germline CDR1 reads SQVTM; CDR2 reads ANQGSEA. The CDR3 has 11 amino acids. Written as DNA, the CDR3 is TGCAGCGTTTGGACAGGACGGGAGCAGTTCTTC. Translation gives CSVWTGREQFF.

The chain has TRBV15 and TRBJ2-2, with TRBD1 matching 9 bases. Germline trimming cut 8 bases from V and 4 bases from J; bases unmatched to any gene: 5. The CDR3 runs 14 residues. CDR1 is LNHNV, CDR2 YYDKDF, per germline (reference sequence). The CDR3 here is CATEGQGPTGELFF. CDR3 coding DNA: TGTGCCACCGAGGGACAGGGACCCACCGGGGAGCTGTTTTTT.

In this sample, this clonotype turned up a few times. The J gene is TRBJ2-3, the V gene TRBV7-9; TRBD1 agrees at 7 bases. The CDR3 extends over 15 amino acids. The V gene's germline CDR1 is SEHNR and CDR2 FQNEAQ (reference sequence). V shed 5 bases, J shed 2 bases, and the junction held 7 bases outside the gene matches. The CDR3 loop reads CASSTRGTATDTQYF. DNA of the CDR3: TGTGCCAGCAGCACTAGGGGGACAGCCACAGATACGCAGTATTTT.

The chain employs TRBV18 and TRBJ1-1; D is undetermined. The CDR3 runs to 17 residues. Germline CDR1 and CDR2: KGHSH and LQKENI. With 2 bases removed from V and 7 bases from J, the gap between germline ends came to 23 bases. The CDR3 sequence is CASSPESVGVGLIEAFF. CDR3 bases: TGTGCCAGCTCACCAGAGTCAGTTGGGGTTGGTCTAATTGAAGCTTTCTTT. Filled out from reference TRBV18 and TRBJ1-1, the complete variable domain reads NAGVMQNPRHLVRRRGQEARLRCSPMKGHSHVYWYRQLPEEGLKFMVYLQKENIIDESGMPKERFSAEFPKEGPSILRIQQVVRGDSAAYFCASSPESVGVGLIEAFFGQGTRLTVV.

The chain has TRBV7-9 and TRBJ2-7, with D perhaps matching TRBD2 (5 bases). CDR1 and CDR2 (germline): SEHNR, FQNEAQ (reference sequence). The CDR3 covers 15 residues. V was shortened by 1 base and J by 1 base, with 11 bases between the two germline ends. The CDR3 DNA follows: TGTGCCAGCAGCTTAGAGGACTCTGGATCCTACGAGCAGTACTTC. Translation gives CASSLEDSGSYEQYF.

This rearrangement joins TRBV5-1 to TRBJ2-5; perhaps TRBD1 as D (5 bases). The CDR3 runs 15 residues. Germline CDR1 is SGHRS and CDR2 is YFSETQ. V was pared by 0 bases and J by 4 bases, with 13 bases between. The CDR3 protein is CASSLGPGNGETQYF. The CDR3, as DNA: TGCGCCAGCAGCTTGGGCCCAGGGAACGGAGAGACCCAGTACTTC.

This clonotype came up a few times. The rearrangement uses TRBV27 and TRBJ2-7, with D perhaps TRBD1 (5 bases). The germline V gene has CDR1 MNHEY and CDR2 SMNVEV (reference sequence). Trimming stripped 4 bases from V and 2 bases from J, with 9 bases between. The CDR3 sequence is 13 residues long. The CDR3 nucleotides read TGTGCCAGCAGTTCGACAGTCCCCTACGAGCAGTACTTC. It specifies CASSSTVPYEQYF.

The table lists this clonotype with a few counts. The CDR3 spells CASSLRGTSEQYF. CDR3 in DNA: TGTGCCAGCAGCTTAAGGGGCACTAGCGAGCAGTACTTC. The rearrangement uses TRBV13 and TRBJ2-7; D might be TRBD1 or TRBD2, each matching 5 bases. V lost 2 bases and J lost 6, with 11 bases in between. This CDR3 contains 13 residues. Looked up from germline, CDR1 is PRHDT and CDR2 is FYEKMQ (reference sequence).

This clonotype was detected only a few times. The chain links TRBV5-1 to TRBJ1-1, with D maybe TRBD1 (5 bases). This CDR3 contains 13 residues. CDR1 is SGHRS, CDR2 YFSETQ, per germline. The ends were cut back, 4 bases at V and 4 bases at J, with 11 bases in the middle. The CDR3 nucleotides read TGCGCCAGCAGCCCAGGGACGAGCACTGAAGCTTTCTTT. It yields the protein CASSPGTSTEAFF.

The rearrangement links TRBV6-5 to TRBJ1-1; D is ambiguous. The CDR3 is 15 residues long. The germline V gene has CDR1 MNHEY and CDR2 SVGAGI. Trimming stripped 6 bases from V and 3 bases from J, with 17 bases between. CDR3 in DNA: TGTGCCAGCAGGACCCGGGTGGGGAAAGACACTGAAGCTTTCTTT. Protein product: CASRTRVGKDTEAFF.

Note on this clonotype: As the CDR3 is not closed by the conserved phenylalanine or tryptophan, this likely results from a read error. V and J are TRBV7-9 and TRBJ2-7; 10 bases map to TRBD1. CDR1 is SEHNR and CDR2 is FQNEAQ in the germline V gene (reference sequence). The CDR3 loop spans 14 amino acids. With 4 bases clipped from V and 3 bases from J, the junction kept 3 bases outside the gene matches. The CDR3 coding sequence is TGTGCCAGCAGCTCGGGACAGGGGAGCTACGAGCAGTACTCC. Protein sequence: CASSSGQGSYEQYS.

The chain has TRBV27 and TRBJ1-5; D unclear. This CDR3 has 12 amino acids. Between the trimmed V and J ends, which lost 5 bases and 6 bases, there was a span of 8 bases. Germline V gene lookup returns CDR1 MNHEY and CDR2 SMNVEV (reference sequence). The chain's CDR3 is CASSHIGQPQHF. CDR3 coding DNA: TGTGCCAGCAGTCATATTGGTCAGCCCCAGCATTTT.